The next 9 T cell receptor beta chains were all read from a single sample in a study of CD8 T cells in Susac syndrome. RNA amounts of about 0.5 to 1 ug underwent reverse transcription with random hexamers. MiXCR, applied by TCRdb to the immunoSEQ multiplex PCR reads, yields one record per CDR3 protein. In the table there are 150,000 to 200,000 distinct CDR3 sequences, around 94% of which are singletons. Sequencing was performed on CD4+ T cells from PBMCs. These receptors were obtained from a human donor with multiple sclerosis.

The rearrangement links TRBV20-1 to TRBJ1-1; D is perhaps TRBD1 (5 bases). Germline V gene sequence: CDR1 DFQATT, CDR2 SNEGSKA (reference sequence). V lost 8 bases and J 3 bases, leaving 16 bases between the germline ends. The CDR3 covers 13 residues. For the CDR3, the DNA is TGCAGTCCCACGGGGCGGAAGGACACTGAAGCTTTCTTT. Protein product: CSPTGRKDTEAFF.

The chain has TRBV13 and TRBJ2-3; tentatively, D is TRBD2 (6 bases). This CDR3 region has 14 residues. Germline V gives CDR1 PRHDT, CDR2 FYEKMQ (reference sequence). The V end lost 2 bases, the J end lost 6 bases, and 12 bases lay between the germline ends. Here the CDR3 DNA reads TGTGCCAGCAGCTTAAACGGGAGAATGGATACGCAGTATTTT. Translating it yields CASSLNGRMDTQYF. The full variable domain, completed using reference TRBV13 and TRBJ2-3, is AAGVIQSPRHLIKEKRETATLKCYPIPRHDTVYWYQQGPGQDPQFLISFYEKMQSDKGSIPDRFSAQQFSDYHSELNMSSLELGDSALYFCASSLNGRMDTQYFGPGTRLTVL.

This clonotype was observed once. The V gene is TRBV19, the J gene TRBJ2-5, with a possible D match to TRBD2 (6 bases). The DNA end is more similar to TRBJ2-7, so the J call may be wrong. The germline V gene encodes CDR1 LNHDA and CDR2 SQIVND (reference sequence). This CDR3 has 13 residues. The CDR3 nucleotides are TGTGCCAGTAGTATGGAGGGTCCCTACGAGCAGTACTTC. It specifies CASSMEGPYEQYF.

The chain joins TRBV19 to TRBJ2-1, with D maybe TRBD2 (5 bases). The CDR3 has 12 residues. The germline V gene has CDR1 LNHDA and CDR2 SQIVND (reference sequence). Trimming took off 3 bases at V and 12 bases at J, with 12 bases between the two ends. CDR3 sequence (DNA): TGTGCCAGTAGTATTGGTGGGGAGCGGCAGTTCTTC. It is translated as CASSIGGERQFF.

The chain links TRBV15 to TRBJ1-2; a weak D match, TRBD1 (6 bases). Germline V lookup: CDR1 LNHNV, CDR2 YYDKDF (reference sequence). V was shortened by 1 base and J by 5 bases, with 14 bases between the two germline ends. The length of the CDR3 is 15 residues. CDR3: CATSRAGVQGYGYTF. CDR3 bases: TGTGCCACCAGCAGAGCAGGTGTACAGGGTTATGGCTACACCTTC.

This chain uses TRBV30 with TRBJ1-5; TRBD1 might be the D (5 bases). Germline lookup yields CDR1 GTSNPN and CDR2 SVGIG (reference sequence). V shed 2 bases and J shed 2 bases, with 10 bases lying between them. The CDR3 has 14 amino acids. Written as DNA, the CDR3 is TGTGCCTGGAGTCGGGGCTTGGGCAATCAGCCCCAGCATTTT. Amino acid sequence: CAWSRGLGNQPQHF. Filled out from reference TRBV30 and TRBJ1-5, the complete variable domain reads SQTIHQWPATLVQPVGSPLSLECTVEGTSNPNLYWYRQAAGRGLQLLFYSVGIGQISSEVPQNLSASRPQDRQFILSSKKLLLSDSGFYLCAWSRGLGNQPQHFGDGTRLSIL.

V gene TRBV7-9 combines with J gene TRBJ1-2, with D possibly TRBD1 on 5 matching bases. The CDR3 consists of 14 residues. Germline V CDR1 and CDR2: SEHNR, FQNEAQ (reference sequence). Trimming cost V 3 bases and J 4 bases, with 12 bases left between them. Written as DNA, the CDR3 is TGTGCCAGCAGCTTCGGGACTCACCCCTATGGCTACACCTTC. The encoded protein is CASSFGTHPYGYTF.

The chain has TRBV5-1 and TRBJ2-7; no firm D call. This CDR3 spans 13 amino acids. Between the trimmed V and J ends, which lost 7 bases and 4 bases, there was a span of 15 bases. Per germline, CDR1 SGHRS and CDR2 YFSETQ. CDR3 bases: TGCGCCAGCGCTCCAATCGGTGTATACGAGCAGTACTTC. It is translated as CASAPIGVYEQYF.

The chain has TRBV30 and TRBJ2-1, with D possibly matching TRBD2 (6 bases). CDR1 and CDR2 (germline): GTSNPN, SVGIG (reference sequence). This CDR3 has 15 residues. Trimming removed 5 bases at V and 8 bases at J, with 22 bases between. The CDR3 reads CAWGNLAETRYEQFF. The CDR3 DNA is TGTGCCTGGGGTAATTTAGCGGAAACCCGGTATGAGCAGTTCTTC.